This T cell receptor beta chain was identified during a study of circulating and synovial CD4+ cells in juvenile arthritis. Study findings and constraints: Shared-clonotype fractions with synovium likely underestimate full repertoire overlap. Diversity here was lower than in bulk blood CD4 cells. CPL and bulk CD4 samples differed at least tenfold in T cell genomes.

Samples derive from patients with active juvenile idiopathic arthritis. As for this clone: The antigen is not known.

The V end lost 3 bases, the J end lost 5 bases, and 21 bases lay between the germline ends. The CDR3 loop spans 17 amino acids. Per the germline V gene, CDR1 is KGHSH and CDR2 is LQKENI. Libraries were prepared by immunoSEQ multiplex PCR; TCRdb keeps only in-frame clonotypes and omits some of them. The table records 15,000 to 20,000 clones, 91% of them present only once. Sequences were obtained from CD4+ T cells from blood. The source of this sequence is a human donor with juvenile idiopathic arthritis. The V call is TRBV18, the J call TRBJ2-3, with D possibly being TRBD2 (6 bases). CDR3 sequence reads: CASSPGGATKEQDTQYF. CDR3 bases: TGTGCCAGCTCACCCGGAGGGGCTACAAAAGAACAAGATACGCAGTATTTT.